This T cell receptor (beta chain) was retrieved from a study of PD-1 blockade in classical Hodgkin lymphoma. Regarding the study as a whole: In CD4+ cells, TCR diversity went up significantly by C4D1, but in CD8+ cells it did not. Exclusion removed patients who began nivolumab under 1 year after ASCT. Newly diagnosed patients were reported to exhibit reduced baseline TCR diversity relative to healthy donors.

As for this clone: Its antigen is not identified.

All trial patients relapsed after autologous stem cell transplantation. Complete response, partial response or progressive disease were the best responses. Profiled with immunoSEQ multiplex PCR; TCRdb holds only in-frame clones, not every one. The table records approximately 58,000 clones, under 95% of them present only once. V dropped 6 bases and J dropped 10 bases, with 10 bases sitting between them. The CDR3 loop spans 12 amino acids. The germline V gene encodes CDR1 MNHEY and CDR2 SMNVEV (reference sequence). The V and J genes are TRBV27 and TRBJ1-6; D is unclear. The sequencing here drew on peripheral blood mononuclear cells (PBMCs), taken before the second cycle of nivolumab. This sequence was found in a human donor with classical Hodgkin lymphoma. The CDR3 reads CASSVFGSPLHF. For the CDR3, the DNA is TGTGCCAGCAGCGTATTTGGGTCACCCCTCCACTTT.